This T cell receptor (beta chain) was identified during a study of T cells in tuberculosis. Overall study results and limits: Classification accuracy was over 85% (AUROC 0.8 to 0.9) with the GMM-specific repertoire. Shorter CDR3-alpha in active tuberculosis partly drove smaller distances. Samples were chosen by availability of cryopreserved specimens.

The assay was immunoSEQ multiplex PCR, and TCRdb's table has in-frame clones only and misses some. The profile covers some 5,000 clones, with approximately 98% appearing a single time and roughly 10% taken by the ten largest. This CDR3 region has 14 residues. V was shortened by 4 bases and J by 0 bases, with 10 bases between the two germline ends. The germline V gene has CDR1 SGHRS and CDR2 YFSETQ. Indicated time point: new active TB diagnosis, blood taken before or within 7 days of starting treatment. Details on this clone: The antigen is unknown.

J is TRBJ1-1 and V is TRBV5-1; D remains unclear. The sample was PBMCs, taken at tuberculosis diagnosis. The receptor was isolated from an adult with tuberculosis. CDR3 sequence: CASSLRVMNTEAFF. CDR3 coding DNA: TGCGCCAGCAGCCTGCGGGTTATGAACACTGAAGCTTTCTTT.